The next 27 T cell receptor beta chains were all read from a single sample in a study of CD8 T cells in Susac syndrome. With random hexamers, reverse transcription was performed on about 0.5 to 1 ug of RNA. TCRdb used MiXCR to reprocess the immunoSEQ multiplex PCR reads, holding one entry per CDR3 protein. The table has roughly 400,000 distinct CDR3 sequences, approximately 85% seen once. The sequenced sample consisted of CD8+ T cells from PBMCs. These receptors all stem from a human donor with multiple sclerosis.

This chain joins TRBV25-1 and TRBJ1-2; D might be TRBD1 (5 bases). The germline V gene encodes CDR1 MGHDK and CDR2 SYGVNS. The CDR3 is made up of 15 amino acids. Trimming took off 1 base at V and 6 bases at J, with 15 bases between the two ends. This CDR3 reads CASSEFFSGSDGYTF. The CDR3 nucleotides are TGTGCCAGCAGTGAATTCTTTTCAGGGTCGGATGGCTACACCTTC.

This chain joins TRBV11-1 and TRBJ2-1; maybe TRBD2 (5 bases). V was pared by 1 base and J by 7 bases, with 11 bases between. The length of the CDR3 is 14 residues. Germline-derived CDR1 and CDR2 are SGHAT and FQDESV (reference sequence). CDR3 in DNA: TGTGCCAGCAGCTTAGGCGGACCGGGAAATGAGCAGTTCTTC. Its translation: CASSLGGPGNEQFF.

This chain connects TRBV29-1 to TRBJ1-4; D uncertain. V gave up 0 bases and J gave up 5 bases, with 13 bases separating them. CDR3 length: 15 residues. Germline-derived CDR1 and CDR2 are SQVTM and ANQGSEA. This chain's CDR3 is CSVEETGLPNEKLFF. In DNA form, the CDR3 reads TGCAGCGTTGAAGAAACCGGGCTACCAAATGAAAAACTGTTTTTT.

V usage is TRBV4-1 and J usage is TRBJ1-1; no firm D call. Between the trimmed V and J ends, which lost 1 base and 7 bases, there was a span of 10 bases. The CDR3 has 13 amino acids. Germline V lookup: CDR1 MGHRA, CDR2 YSYEKL. CDR3 residues: CASSQGGLSEAFF. The CDR3 DNA reads TGCGCCAGCAGCCAAGGTGGTTTAAGTGAAGCTTTCTTT.

The DNA of the CDR3 is TGTGCCAGTAGTATGGCAGGCCTGGGCACTGAAGCTTTCTTT. Protein: CASSMAGLGTEAFF. The rearrangement uses TRBV19 and TRBJ1-1; D not certain. This CDR3 is built from 14 residues. Germline lookup yields CDR1 LNHDA and CDR2 SQIVND (reference sequence). V was shortened by 3 bases and J by 4 bases, with 12 bases between the two germline ends.

The chain employs TRBV27 and TRBJ1-5; no definite D call. CDR3 length: 16 residues. The ends were cut back, 2 bases at V and 6 bases at J, with 17 bases in the middle. Per the germline V gene, CDR1 is MNHEY and CDR2 is SMNVEV (reference sequence). This chain's CDR3 is CASSLPARVESQPQHF. CDR3 in DNA: TGTGCCAGCAGTTTACCAGCAAGGGTGGAGAGTCAGCCCCAGCATTTT.

The chain recombines TRBV5-1 with TRBJ1-1; 8 bases fit TRBD1. The CDR3 covers 14 residues. Germline CDR1 is SGHRS and CDR2 is YFSETQ. Trimming cost V 4 bases and J 6 bases; bases outside gene matches: 8. The CDR3 loop reads CASSVPGQASEAFF. As DNA, the CDR3 is TGCGCCAGCAGCGTGCCGGGACAGGCCTCTGAAGCTTTCTTT.

The chain recombines TRBV27 with TRBJ2-1, with D hard to call. The V and J ends lost 5 bases and 12 bases respectively, with 17 bases between them. The germline CDR1 and CDR2 sequences are MNHEY and SMNVEV (reference sequence). The CDR3 spans 13 residues. CDR3 loop: CASSPAPWAGQFF. The CDR3 DNA is TGTGCCAGCAGTCCTGCCCCCTGGGCAGGGCAGTTCTTC.

The chain combines TRBV11-2 with TRBJ2-3, with TRBD1 as a possible D gene (5 bases). Deletions cut 3 bases from V and 3 bases from J, with 13 bases between. CDR1 is SGHAT and CDR2 is FQNNGV in the germline V gene. This CDR3 is built from 15 residues. The CDR3 protein is CASSFRGRPTDTQYF. CDR3 DNA sequence: TGTGCCAGCAGCTTTAGGGGTCGACCAACAGATACGCAGTATTTT.

This clonotype was counted between two and nine times. This sequence joins TRBV27 and TRBJ1-5; D unclear. The germline V gene has CDR1 MNHEY and CDR2 SMNVEV (reference sequence). This CDR3 contains 14 residues. V was clipped by 3 bases and J by 9 bases, with 15 bases between them. This chain's CDR3 is CASSLNSPWAPQHF. CDR3 DNA: TGTGCCAGCAGTTTGAACAGCCCCTGGGCGCCCCAGCATTTT.

This chain uses TRBV27 with TRBJ2-7; 7 bases align to TRBD2. The length of the CDR3 is 14 residues. Germline CDR1 MNHEY, CDR2 SMNVEV (reference sequence). The J segment lost 2 bases and the V segment lost 4 bases, leaving 5 bases of the junction unmatched. CDR3 in DNA: TGTGCCAGCAGTTCACGACTAGCCCCCTACGAGCAGTACTTC. Protein sequence: CASSSRLAPYEQYF.

The chain is built from TRBV29-1 and TRBJ2-3, with 8 bases identical to TRBD2. With 4 bases clipped from V and 5 bases from J, the junction kept 2 bases outside the gene matches. The CDR3 contains 12 residues. The germline V gene has CDR1 SQVTM and CDR2 ANQGSEA. The CDR3 nucleotides are TGCAGCGTTGCTCGGGAGGGAGATACGCAGTATTTT. Protein sequence: CSVAREGDTQYF.

This chain joins TRBV5-1 and TRBJ1-1; D unclear. The CDR3 runs to 13 residues. Germline loops: CDR1 SGHRS, CDR2 YFSETQ. V was cut by 0 bases and J by 6 bases, with 9 bases left in between. Written as DNA, the CDR3 is TGCGCCAGCAGCTTGGGGTCTGACCCTGAAGCTTTCTTT. As protein: CASSLGSDPEAFF.

This clonotype was counted only a few times. CDR3 in DNA: TGTGCCAGCGGAAACCACGAGCAGTACTTC. As protein: CASGNHEQYF. The V and J genes are TRBV6-1 and TRBJ2-7, with unresolved D. Deletions cut 8 bases from V and 5 bases from J, with 7 bases between. Germline CDR1 and CDR2: MNHNS and SASEGT. This CDR3 has 10 residues.

The table lists this clonotype with a few counts. CDR3 coding DNA: TGTGCCAGCAGCTCCAACACAGATACGCAGTATTTT. Residues: CASSSNTDTQYF. The rearrangement joins TRBV27 to TRBJ2-3; D ambiguous. V lost 6 bases and J 2 bases, leaving 6 bases between the germline ends. CDR1 MNHEY and CDR2 SMNVEV come from the germline V gene (reference sequence). The CDR3 has 12 amino acids.

This clonotype has only a few counts. The CDR3 DNA is TGTGCCATCTCGACTCGGGACAGGGTAGACCGTTTTAGGGAGACCCAGTACTTC. Its translation: CAISTRDRVDRFRETQYF. This chain uses TRBV10-3 with TRBJ2-5, with 9 bases lining up with TRBD1. This CDR3 comprises 18 residues. CDR1 is ENHRY and CDR2 is SYGVKD in the germline V gene. The junction had 21 bases not matched to a gene; V was cut back by 8 bases and J by 5 bases.

The CDR3 region has the DNA TGTGCCAGCAGTGAAGCCCCCGAGGACAGAGACACTGAAGCTTTCTTT. This translates into CASSEAPEDRDTEAFF. This chain uses TRBV2 with TRBJ1-1; possible D gene TRBD1, 6 bases. Germline V lookup: CDR1 SNHLY, CDR2 FYNNEI. V lost 0 bases and J lost 3, with 14 bases in between. This CDR3 contains 16 residues.

The J gene is TRBJ2-1, the V gene TRBV28, with D perhaps TRBD1 or TRBD2 (5 bases each). Germline V gene sequence: CDR1 MDHEN, CDR2 SYDVKM. This CDR3 is built from 14 residues. V lost 5 bases to trimming and J lost 5 bases, with 13 bases between them. The CDR3 region is CASSPGTRNNEQFF. CDR3 bases: TGTGCCAGCAGTCCGGGGACGCGCAACAATGAGCAGTTCTTC.

The chain uses TRBV29-1 and TRBJ2-3; D is tentatively TRBD1 or TRBD2 (5 bases each). Trimming shortened V by 7 bases and J by 2 bases, and 19 bases separated the two germline ends. The CDR3 is 15 residues long. Per germline, CDR1 SQVTM and CDR2 ANQGSEA. This CDR3 reads CSALPRDGYTDTQYF. DNA for the CDR3: TGCAGCGCACTACCCCGGGACGGATACACAGATACGCAGTATTTT.

This chain connects TRBV4-1 to TRBJ1-1, with a tentative D call TRBD1 (6 bases). The ends were cut back, 0 bases at V and 1 base at J, with 9 bases in the middle. Per germline, CDR1 MGHRA and CDR2 YSYEKL. The CDR3 is 15 amino acids. The CDR3 nucleotides are TGCGCCAGCAGCCAAGAGGGGGGCAGGAACACTGAAGCTTTCTTT. This translates into CASSQEGGRNTEAFF.

The chain carries TRBV27 and TRBJ2-7; D remains unclear. The V gene's germline CDR1 is MNHEY and CDR2 SMNVEV (reference sequence). Trimming removed 3 bases at V and 3 bases at J, with 9 bases between. The CDR3 sequence is 13 residues long. CDR3 protein: CASSLIGDYEQYF. The DNA of the CDR3 is TGTGCCAGCAGTTTGATTGGGGACTACGAGCAGTACTTC.

The chain carries TRBV19 and TRBJ1-3; D gene ambiguous. V was trimmed by 2 bases and J by 7 bases, leaving 15 bases between them. Germline V gene lookup returns CDR1 LNHDA and CDR2 SQIVND (reference sequence). The CDR3 runs 15 residues. CDR3 in DNA: TGTGCCAGTAGTATAAGCCCTGGGGTTGGGAACACCATATATTTT. Its translation is CASSISPGVGNTIYF.

The V and J genes are TRBV2 and TRBJ1-2; D might be TRBD1 (5 bases). V lost 7 bases to trimming and J lost 3 bases, with 12 bases between them. This CDR3 has 13 residues. From germline, CDR1 is SNHLY and CDR2 FYNNEI. Here the CDR3 reads CASIPWGYYGYTF. In DNA form, the CDR3 reads TGTGCCAGCATCCCCTGGGGGTACTATGGCTACACCTTC.

This clonotype has a single count. This sequence joins TRBV5-4 and TRBJ2-5; D may be TRBD1 (6 bases). Germline CDR1 and CDR2: SGHNT and YYREEE (reference sequence). The germline V and J ends were trimmed by 0 bases and 1 base, with 13 bases remaining between them. The CDR3 has 16 amino acids. The CDR3 DNA reads TGTGCCAGCAGCTTGGGACAGGTTTTCGGCCAAGAGACCCAGTACTTC. Protein sequence: CASSLGQVFGQETQYF.

V is TRBV19 and J is TRBJ2-1; 11 positions match TRBD2. The germline CDR1 and CDR2 sequences are LNHDA and SQIVND (reference sequence). V lost 5 bases, J lost 6 bases, and 15 bases stayed unmatched. This CDR3 has 18 residues. CDR3 nucleotides: TGTGCCAGTAGTTACTCCGGTGTAGCGGGAGGGCCGGGCAATGAGCAGTTCTTC. Protein: CASSYSGVAGGPGNEQFF.

This clonotype occurred a few times. V is TRBV5-8 and J is TRBJ2-7, with D possibly being TRBD1 (5 bases). V shed 0 bases and J shed 2 bases, with 18 bases lying between them. Per germline, CDR1 SGHTS and CDR2 YDEGEE. The CDR3 extends over 17 amino acids. CDR3 nucleotide sequence: TGTGCCAGCAGCTTGGGGCCGTGGGGCAGCCCCCCCTACGAGCAGTACTTC. This encodes CASSLGPWGSPPYEQYF.

This chain joins TRBV20-1 and TRBJ2-7; D may match TRBD1 or TRBD2 (5 bases each). Germline V CDR1 and CDR2: DFQATT, SNEGSKA (reference sequence). V was shortened by 2 bases and J by 5 bases, with 13 bases between the two germline ends. The CDR3 has 13 residues. The CDR3 DNA sequence: TGCAGTGCTAGACGATGGGGGTTCAACGAGCAGTACTTC. It is translated as CSARRWGFNEQYF.